These 5 T cell receptor beta chains share one sample of origin, sequenced in a study of T-cell reconstitution after alpha-beta-depleted transplantation in children. Preparation of the TCRbeta library used unique molecular identifiers. Each CDR3 protein gets one entry after TCRdb re-called the PCR reads with MiXCR. The sample lists around 200,000 distinct CDR3 sequences, around 9.9% occurring once. This specimen was PBMCs, taken before TCRalphabeta/CD19-depleted stem cell transplant. All receptors come from a child younger than two with acute myeloid leukemia, due to receive a stem cell transplant.

This clonotype has ten or more counts. The chain joins TRBV20-1 to TRBJ1-1; no reliable D call. The V end lost 0 bases, the J end lost 10 bases, and 15 bases lay between the germline ends. CDR3 length: 13 residues. CDR1 and CDR2 (germline): DFQATT, SNEGSKA (reference sequence). This CDR3 is CSARDGRKDGAFF. In DNA form, the CDR3 reads TGCAGTGCTAGAGATGGTAGGAAAGATGGAGCTTTCTTT.

This clonotype was found many times. CDR3: CASSLAQNTGELFF. The CDR3, as DNA: TGTGCCAGCAGCTTAGCCCAGAACACCGGGGAGCTGTTTTTT. The V gene is TRBV7-9, the J gene TRBJ2-2; no firm D call. The germline gives CDR1 SEHNR, CDR2 FQNEAQ (reference sequence). This CDR3 region has 14 residues. Trimming left V 0 bases short and J 1 base short, with 3 bases between.

This clonotype was detected many times. CDR3: CANRAENYEQYF. In DNA form, the CDR3 reads TGTGCCAACAGAGCGGAGAACTACGAGCAGTACTTC. The V call is TRBV10-3, the J call TRBJ2-7; perhaps TRBD2 as D (5 bases). Per the germline V gene, CDR1 is ENHRY and CDR2 is SYGVKD. The CDR3 is made up of 12 amino acids. Trimming took off 10 bases at V and 3 bases at J, with 13 bases between the two ends.

The sample holds many counts of this clonotype. In DNA form, the CDR3 reads TGTGCCAGCTCACCTCCGGGACAGGGGAGAGGAGAGACCCAGTACTTC. It codes for CASSPPGQGRGETQYF. The rearrangement uses TRBV18 and TRBJ2-5; 10 bases agree with TRBD1. The V segment lost 3 bases and the J segment 4 bases; nucleotides outside the gene matches: 8. Germline V gene lookup returns CDR1 KGHSH and CDR2 LQKENI. This CDR3 region has 16 residues.

Details on this clonotype: This sequence may be a read error, since a much larger clone differs from it by one base. The J gene is TRBJ1-4, the V gene TRBV3-1; D remains ambiguous. This CDR3 comprises 13 residues. Trimming took 5 bases from V and 0 from J, leaving 4 bases between them. From germline, CDR1 is LGHDT and CDR2 YNNKEL (reference sequence). In DNA, the CDR3 is TGTGCCAGCAGCTTCGCAACTAATGAAAAACTGTTTTTT. Residues: CASSFATNEKLFF. Together with reference TRBV3-1 and TRBJ1-4, the CDR3 gives the full variable domain: DTAVSQTPKYLVTQMGNDKSIKCEQNLGHDTMYWYKQDSKKFLKIMFSYNNKELIINETVPNRFSPKSPDKAHLNLHINSLELGDSAVYFCASSFATNEKLFFGSGTQLSVL.